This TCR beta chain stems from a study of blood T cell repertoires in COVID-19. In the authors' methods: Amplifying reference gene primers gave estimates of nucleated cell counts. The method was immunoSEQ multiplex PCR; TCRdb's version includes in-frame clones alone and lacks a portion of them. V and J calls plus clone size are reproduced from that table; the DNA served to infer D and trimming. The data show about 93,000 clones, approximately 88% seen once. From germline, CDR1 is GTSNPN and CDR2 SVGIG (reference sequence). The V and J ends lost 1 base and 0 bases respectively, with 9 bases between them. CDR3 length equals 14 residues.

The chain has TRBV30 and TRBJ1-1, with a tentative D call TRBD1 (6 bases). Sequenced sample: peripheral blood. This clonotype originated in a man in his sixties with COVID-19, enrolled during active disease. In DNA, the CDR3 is TGTGCCTGGAGTGCGGGACATCTGAACACTGAAGCTTTCTTT. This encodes CAWSAGHLNTEAFF.